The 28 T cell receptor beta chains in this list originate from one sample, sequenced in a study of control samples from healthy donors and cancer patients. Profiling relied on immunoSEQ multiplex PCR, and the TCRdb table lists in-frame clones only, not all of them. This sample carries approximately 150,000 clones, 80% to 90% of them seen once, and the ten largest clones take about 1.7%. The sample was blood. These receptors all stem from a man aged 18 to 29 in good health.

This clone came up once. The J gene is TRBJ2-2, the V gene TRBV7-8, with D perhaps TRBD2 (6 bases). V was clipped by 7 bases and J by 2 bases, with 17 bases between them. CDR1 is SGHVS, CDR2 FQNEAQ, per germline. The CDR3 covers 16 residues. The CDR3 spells CASNVGGLRNTGELFF. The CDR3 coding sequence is TGTGCCAGCAATGTGGGAGGTCTTAGAAACACCGGGGAGCTGTTTTTT.

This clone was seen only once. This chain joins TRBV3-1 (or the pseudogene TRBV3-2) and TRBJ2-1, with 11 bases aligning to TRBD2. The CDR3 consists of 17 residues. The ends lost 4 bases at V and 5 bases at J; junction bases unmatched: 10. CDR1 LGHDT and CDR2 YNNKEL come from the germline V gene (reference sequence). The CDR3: CASSRSGGAWGHNEQFF. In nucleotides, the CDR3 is TGTGCCAGCAGCCGTAGCGGGGGGGCCTGGGGTCACAATGAGCAGTTCTTC.

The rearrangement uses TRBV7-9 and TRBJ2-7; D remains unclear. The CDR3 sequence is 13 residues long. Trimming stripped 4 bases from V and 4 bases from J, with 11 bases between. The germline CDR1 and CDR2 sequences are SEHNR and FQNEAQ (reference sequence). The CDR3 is CASSSPLGYEQYF. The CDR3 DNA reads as TGTGCCAGCAGCTCCCCCCTTGGGTACGAGCAGTACTTC.

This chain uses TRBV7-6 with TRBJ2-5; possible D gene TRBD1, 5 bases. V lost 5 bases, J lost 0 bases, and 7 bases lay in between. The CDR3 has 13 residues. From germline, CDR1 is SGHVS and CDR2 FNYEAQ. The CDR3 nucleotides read TGTGCCAGCAGCCCAGGGAACCAAGAGACCCAGTACTTC. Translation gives CASSPGNQETQYF.

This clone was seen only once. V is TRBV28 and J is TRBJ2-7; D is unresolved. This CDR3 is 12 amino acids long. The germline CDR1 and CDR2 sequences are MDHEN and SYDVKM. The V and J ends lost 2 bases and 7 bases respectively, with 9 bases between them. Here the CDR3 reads CASSLGVGEQYF. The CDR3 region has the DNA TGTGCCAGCAGTTTAGGGGTGGGGGAGCAGTACTTC.

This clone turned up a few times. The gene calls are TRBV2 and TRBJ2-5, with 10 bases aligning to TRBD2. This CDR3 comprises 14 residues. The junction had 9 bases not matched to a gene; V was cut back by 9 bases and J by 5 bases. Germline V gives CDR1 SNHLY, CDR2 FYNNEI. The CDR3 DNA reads TGTGCCAGTACCGGGACTAGCGTTGGCGAGACCCAGTACTTC. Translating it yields CASTGTSVGETQYF.

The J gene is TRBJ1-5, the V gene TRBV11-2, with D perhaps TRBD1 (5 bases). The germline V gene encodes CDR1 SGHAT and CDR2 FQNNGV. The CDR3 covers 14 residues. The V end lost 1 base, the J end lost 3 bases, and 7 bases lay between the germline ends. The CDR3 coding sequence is TGTGCCAGCAGCTTAGGGGGCGCCAATCAGCCCCAGCATTTT. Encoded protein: CASSLGGANQPQHF. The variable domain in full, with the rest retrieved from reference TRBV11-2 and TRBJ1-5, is EAGVAQSPRYKIIEKRQSVAFWCNPISGHATLYWYQQILGQGPKLLIQFQNNGVVDDSQLPKDRFSAERLKGVDSTLKIQPAKLEDSAVYLCASSLGGANQPQHFGDGTRLSIL.

The CDR3 reads CASNYGQENTEAFF. The CDR3 nucleotides read TGTGCCAGCAACTACGGACAGGAGAACACTGAAGCTTTCTTT. This chain joins TRBV3-1 (or the pseudogene TRBV3-2) and TRBJ1-1; 7 bases are shared with TRBD1. Germline V gives CDR1 LGHDT, CDR2 YNNKEL (reference sequence). V was clipped by 7 bases and J by 1 base; unmatched bases: 6. This CDR3 spans 14 amino acids.

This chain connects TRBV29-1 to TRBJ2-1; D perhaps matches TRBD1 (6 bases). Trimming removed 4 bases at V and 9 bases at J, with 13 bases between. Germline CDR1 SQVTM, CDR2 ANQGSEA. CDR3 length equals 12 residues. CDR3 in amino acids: CSVVKGVGEQFF. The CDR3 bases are TGCAGCGTTGTGAAGGGGGTCGGTGAGCAGTTCTTC.

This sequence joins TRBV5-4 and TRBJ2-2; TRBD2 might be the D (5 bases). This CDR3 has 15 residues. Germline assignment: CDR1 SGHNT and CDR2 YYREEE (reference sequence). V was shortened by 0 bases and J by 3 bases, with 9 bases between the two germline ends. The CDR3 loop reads CASSLGSGDTGELFF. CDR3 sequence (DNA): TGTGCCAGCAGCTTGGGCAGCGGCGACACCGGGGAGCTGTTTTTT.

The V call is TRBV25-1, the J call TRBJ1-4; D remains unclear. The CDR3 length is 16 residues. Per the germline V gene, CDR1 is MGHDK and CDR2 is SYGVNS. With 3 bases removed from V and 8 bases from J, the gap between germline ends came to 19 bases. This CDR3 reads CASSDWPQAPREKLFF. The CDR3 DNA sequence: TGTGCCAGCAGTGACTGGCCGCAGGCACCCCGGGAAAAACTGTTTTTT. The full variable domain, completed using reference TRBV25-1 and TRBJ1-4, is EADIYQTPRYLVIGTGKKITLECSQTMGHDKMYWYQQDPGMELHLIHYSYGVNSTEKGDLSSESTVSRIRTEHFPLTLESARPSHTSQYLCASSDWPQAPREKLFFGSGTQLSVL.

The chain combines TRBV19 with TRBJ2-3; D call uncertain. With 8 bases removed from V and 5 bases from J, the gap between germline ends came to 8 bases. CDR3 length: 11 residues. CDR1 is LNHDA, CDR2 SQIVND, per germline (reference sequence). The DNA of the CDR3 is TGTGCCAGTTCGAGAAAAGATACGCAGTATTTT. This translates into CASSRKDTQYF.

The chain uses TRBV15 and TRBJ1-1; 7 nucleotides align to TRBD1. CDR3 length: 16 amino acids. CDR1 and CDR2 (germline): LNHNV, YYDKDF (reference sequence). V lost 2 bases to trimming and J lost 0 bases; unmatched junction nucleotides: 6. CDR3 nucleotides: TGTGCCACCAGCAGACCCCGAGGGGGCCTGAACACTGAAGCTTTCTTT. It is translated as CATSRPRGGLNTEAFF. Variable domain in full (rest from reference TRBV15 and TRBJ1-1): DAMVIQNPRYQVTQFGKPVTLSCSQTLNHNVMYWYQQKSSQAPKLLFHYYDKDFNNEADTPDNFQSRRPNTSFCFLDIRSPGLGDTAMYLCATSRPRGGLNTEAFFGQGTRLTVV.

The DNA for the CDR3 is TGTGCCAGCAGTGGGGGGGAGCTTCCCACAGATACGCAGTATTTT. Protein: CASSGGELPTDTQYF. V and J are TRBV28 and TRBJ2-3; the match to TRBD2 covers 7 bases. The germline gives CDR1 MDHEN, CDR2 SYDVKM. The CDR3 is 15 residues long. Unmatched junction bases numbered 7, after V lost 5 bases and J lost 2 bases.

In DNA form, the CDR3 reads TGTGCCATCAGTGGTTACGGGCGGCAAGAGACCCAGTACTTC. Amino acid sequence: CAISGYGRQETQYF. The rearrangement uses TRBV10-3 and TRBJ2-5, with no clear D. CDR1 is ENHRY, CDR2 SYGVKD, per germline. The CDR3 totals 14 residues. Trimming shortened V by 4 bases and J by 2 bases, and 11 bases separated the two germline ends.

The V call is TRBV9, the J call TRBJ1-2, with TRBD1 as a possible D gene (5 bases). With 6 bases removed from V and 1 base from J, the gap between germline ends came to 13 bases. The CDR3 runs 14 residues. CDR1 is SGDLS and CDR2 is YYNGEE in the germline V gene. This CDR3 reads CASMGPGSNYGYTF. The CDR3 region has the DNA TGTGCCAGCATGGGACCGGGGAGTAACTATGGCTACACCTTC.

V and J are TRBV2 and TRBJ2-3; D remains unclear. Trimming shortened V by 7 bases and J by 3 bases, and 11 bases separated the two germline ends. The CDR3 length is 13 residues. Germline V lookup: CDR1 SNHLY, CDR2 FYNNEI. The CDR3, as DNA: TGTGCCAGCAAAAAGGGAAGGACAGATACGCAGTATTTT. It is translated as CASKKGRTDTQYF. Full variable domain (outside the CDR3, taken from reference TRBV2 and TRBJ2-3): EPEVTQTPSHQVTQMGQEVILRCVPISNHLYFYWYRQILGQKVEFLVSFYNNEISEKSEIFDDQFSVERPDGSNFTLKIRSTKLEDSAMYFCASKKGRTDTQYFGPGTRLTVL.

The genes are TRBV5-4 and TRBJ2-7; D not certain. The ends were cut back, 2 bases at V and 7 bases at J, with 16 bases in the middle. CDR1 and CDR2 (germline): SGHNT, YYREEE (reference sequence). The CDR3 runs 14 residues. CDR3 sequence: CASSFTTGPTEQYF. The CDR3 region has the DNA TGTGCCAGCAGCTTTACAACGGGTCCTACGGAGCAGTACTTC.

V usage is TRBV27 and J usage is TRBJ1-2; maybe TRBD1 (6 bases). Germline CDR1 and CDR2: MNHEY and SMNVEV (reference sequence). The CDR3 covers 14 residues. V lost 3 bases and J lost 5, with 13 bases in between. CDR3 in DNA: TGTGCCAGCAGTTTCCAGGGGATTGGATATGGCTACACCTTC. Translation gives CASSFQGIGYGYTF.

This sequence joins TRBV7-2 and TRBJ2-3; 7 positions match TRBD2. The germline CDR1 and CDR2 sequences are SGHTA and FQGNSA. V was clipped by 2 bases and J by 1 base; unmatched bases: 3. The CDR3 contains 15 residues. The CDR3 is CASSLREGGTDTQYF. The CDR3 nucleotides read TGTGCCAGCAGCTTAAGGGAGGGAGGCACAGATACGCAGTATTTT.

CDR3 sequence (DNA): TGTGCCAGCAGTTTTGCAGTGGTGGGCACTGAAGCTTTCTTT. Encoded protein: CASSFAVVGTEAFF. The V and J genes are TRBV6-5 and TRBJ1-1; unclear D gene. The germline V gene encodes CDR1 MNHEY and CDR2 SVGAGI. Trimming cost V 4 bases and J 4 bases, with 13 bases left between them. The CDR3 spans 14 residues.

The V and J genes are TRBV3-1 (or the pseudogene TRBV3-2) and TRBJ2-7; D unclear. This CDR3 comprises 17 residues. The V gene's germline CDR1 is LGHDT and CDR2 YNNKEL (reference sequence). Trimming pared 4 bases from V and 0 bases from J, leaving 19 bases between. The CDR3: CASSLLARDMSSYEQYF. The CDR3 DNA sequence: TGTGCCAGCAGCCTACTCGCCCGAGACATGAGCTCCTACGAGCAGTACTTC.

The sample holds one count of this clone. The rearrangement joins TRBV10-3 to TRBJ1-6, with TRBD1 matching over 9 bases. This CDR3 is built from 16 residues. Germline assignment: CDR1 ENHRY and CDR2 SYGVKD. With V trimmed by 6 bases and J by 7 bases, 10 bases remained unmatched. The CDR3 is CAISGPGTGWNSPLHF. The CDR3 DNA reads TGTGCCATCAGCGGACCCGGGACAGGGTGGAATTCACCCCTCCACTTT.

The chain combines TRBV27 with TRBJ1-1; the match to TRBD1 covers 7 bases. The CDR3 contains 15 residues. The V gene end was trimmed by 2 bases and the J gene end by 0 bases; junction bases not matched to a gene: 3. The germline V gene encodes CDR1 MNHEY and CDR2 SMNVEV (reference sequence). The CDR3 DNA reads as TGTGCCAGCAGTTTAACGACAGGGCTGAACACTGAAGCTTTCTTT. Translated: CASSLTTGLNTEAFF.

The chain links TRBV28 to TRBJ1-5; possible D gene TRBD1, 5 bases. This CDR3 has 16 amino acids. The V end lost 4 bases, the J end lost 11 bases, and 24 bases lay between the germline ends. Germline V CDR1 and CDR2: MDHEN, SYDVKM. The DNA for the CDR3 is TGTGCCAGCAGTTCCAACCGTTTTAGGGGCCAAGGGGCCCAGCATTTT. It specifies CASSSNRFRGQGAQHF. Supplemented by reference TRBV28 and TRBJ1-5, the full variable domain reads DVKVTQSSRYLVKRTGEKVFLECVQDMDHENMFWYRQDPGLGLRLIYFSYDVKMKEKGDIPEGYSVSREKKERFSLILESASTNQTSMYLCASSSNRFRGQGAQHFGDGTRLSIL.

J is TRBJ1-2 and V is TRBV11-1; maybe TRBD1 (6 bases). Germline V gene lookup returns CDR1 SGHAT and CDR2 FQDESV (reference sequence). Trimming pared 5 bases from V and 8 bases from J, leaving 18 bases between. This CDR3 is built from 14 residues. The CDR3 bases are TGTGCCAGCAGCCCGCAGTCGTCAGGGGCCGGCTACACCTTC. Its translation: CASSPQSSGAGYTF.

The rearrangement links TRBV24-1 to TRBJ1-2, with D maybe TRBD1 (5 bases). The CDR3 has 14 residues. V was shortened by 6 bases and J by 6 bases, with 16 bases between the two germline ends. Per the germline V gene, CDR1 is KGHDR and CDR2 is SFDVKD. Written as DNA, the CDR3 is TGTGCCACCAGTAATCCAGGGCGACCAGATGGCTACACCTTC. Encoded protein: CATSNPGRPDGYTF.

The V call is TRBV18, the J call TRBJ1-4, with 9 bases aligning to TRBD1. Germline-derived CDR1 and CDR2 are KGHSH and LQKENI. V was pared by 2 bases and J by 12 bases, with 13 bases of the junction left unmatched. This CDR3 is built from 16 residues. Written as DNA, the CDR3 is TGTGCCAGCTCACCAGCGGGACAGGGCGTGTTCGCCGAACTGTTTTTT. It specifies CASSPAGQGVFAELFF.